The 24 T cell receptor beta chains given below trace back to one sample, sequenced in a study of vaccination and CD4 T cells after COVID-19. Treatment in this sample: roughly nine-day PBMC culture with coronavirus spike peptide pools or control peptides (ViraFEST assay). Their antigen targets remain unknown. An Oncomine TCR Beta short-read assay was used to sequence the DNA from cultured CD4+ T cells. TCRdb re-analysed the PCR reads in MiXCR, keeping a single row per CDR3 protein. This sample has fewer than 5,500 distinct CDR3 sequences; 22% occur once, and the top ten carry roughly 51%. The material was CD4+ T cells from blood, cultured in vitro, obtained after SARS-CoV-2 vaccination. The receptors derive from a human donor who had recovered from COVID-19.

This chain joins TRBV12-3 or TRBV12-4 and TRBJ1-2; 7 bases are shared with TRBD1. The CDR3 loop spans 15 amino acids. Losses at the gene ends were 2 bases for V and 6 bases for J; bases not matched to a gene: 9. The CDR3: CASSLTAGGTDGYTF. The CDR3 DNA sequence: TGTGCCAGCAGTTTAACGGCAGGGGGTACTGATGGCTACACCTTC.

This clonotype has a handful of counts. The J gene is TRBJ1-6, the V gene TRBV6-1, with D unclear. Trimming took off 3 bases at V and 0 bases at J, with 9 bases between the two ends. The CDR3 has 16 amino acids. Germline V gives CDR1 MNHNS, CDR2 SASEGT. The DNA of the CDR3 is TGTGCCAGCAGTGATACAAGGAGCTCCTATAATTCACCCCTCCACTTT. Residues: CASSDTRSSYNSPLHF.

J is TRBJ2-7 and V is TRBV5-1, with TRBD2 as a possible D gene (5 bases). This CDR3 is 14 amino acids long. Deletions cut 4 bases from V and 4 bases from J, with 15 bases between. The germline CDR1 and CDR2 sequences are SGHRS and YFSETQ. The CDR3 reads CASSPHGVSYEQYF. DNA of the CDR3: TGCGCCAGCAGCCCCCACGGGGTATCGTACGAGCAGTACTTC. The whole variable domain, remainder taken from reference TRBV5-1 and TRBJ2-7, is KAGVTQTPRYLIKTRGQQVTLSCSPISGHRSVSWYQQTPGQGLQFLFEYFSETQRNKGNFPGRFSGRQFSNSRSEMNVSTLELGDSALYLCASSPHGVSYEQYFGPGTRLTVT.

This clonotype has a handful of counts. The V call is TRBV4-1, the J call TRBJ1-2, with D possibly being TRBD1 (6 bases). V was clipped by 0 bases and J by 0 bases, with 23 bases between them. Germline V gives CDR1 MGHRA, CDR2 YSYEKL. The length of the CDR3 is 20 residues. The CDR3: CASSQDGAGAGWDANYGYTF. CDR3 bases: TGCGCCAGCAGCCAAGATGGGGCAGGGGCCGGGTGGGATGCTAACTATGGCTACACCTTC.

By share, this clonotype ranks as medium-sized. The gene calls are TRBV28 and TRBJ2-7, with 7 bases lining up with TRBD1. The CDR3 runs 17 residues. Trimming cost V 6 bases and J 2 bases; bases outside gene matches: 16. CDR1 and CDR2 (germline): MDHEN, SYDVKM. CDR3: CASSLRPSTGATYEQYF. The CDR3 region has the DNA TGTGCCAGCAGCCTCAGACCCTCCACAGGGGCTACCTACGAGCAGTACTTC.

This clonotype was seen a handful of times. This rearrangement joins TRBV6-1 to TRBJ1-2; D possibly corresponds to TRBD1 (6 bases). The V end was cut by 6 bases, the J end by 3 bases, with 23 bases between. CDR1 is MNHNS, CDR2 SASEGT, per germline. The CDR3 is made up of 17 amino acids. The CDR3 DNA sequence: TGTGCCAGCAGCTCGCCGAGCGGCAGGGGATTTGACTATGGCTACACCTTC. This gives the protein CASSSPSGRGFDYGYTF.

CDR3 nucleotide sequence: TGTGCCAGCAGTTATCAAAACAGGGGGCAGAACAATTCACCCCTCCACTTT. It codes for CASSYQNRGQNNSPLHF. This chain joins TRBV6-5 and TRBJ1-6, with 9 bases lining up with TRBD1. Germline V gene lookup returns CDR1 MNHEY and CDR2 SVGAGI. The CDR3 is 17 amino acids. V gave up 3 bases and J gave up 7 bases; unmatched junction bases: 10.

This clonotype came up once. The V and J genes are TRBV27 and TRBJ2-7; D remains unclear. Germline V lookup: CDR1 MNHEY, CDR2 SMNVEV (reference sequence). The CDR3 runs to 12 residues. V lost 6 bases and J 6 bases, leaving 12 bases between the germline ends. The DNA of the CDR3 is TGTGCCAGCAGAGAGGAGAGTAGCGAGCAGTACTTC. Translating gives CASREESSEQYF.

This clonotype appeared a few times. This rearrangement joins TRBV7-2 to TRBJ1-3, with D hard to call. The CDR3 covers 13 residues. Germline CDR1 and CDR2: SGHTA and FQGNSA. V lost 1 base to trimming and J lost 4 bases, with 5 bases between them. The CDR3 bases are TGTGCCAGCAGCTTAGTTGGGGGAAACACCATATATTTT. It codes for CASSLVGGNTIYF.

By proportion, this clonotype is medium-sized. V is TRBV20-1 and J is TRBJ1-5, with a possible D match to TRBD1 (5 bases). The germline CDR1 and CDR2 sequences are DFQATT and SNEGSKA (reference sequence). V shed 1 base and J shed 4 bases, with 14 bases lying between them. The CDR3 runs 15 residues. This CDR3 is CSARGDGGGNQPQHF. For the CDR3, the DNA is TGCAGTGCTAGAGGGGACGGGGGAGGTAATCAGCCCCAGCATTTT.

This clonotype was detected only a few times. V usage is TRBV19 and J usage is TRBJ1-1, with 9 bases lining up with TRBD1. CDR3 length: 17 amino acids. J lost 6 bases, V lost 1 base, and 12 bases had no gene match. CDR1 and CDR2 (germline): LNHDA, SQIVND (reference sequence). CDR3 nucleotide sequence: TGTGCCAGTAGTATAGTTGTGACCGGACAGGGGAATGCTGAAGCTTTCTTT. This translates into CASSIVVTGQGNAEAFF.

The sample holds many counts of this clonotype. The rearrangement links TRBV20-1 to TRBJ2-7; D possibly uses TRBD1 or TRBD2 (5 bases each). Germline V lookup: CDR1 DFQATT, CDR2 SNEGSKA (reference sequence). The CDR3 consists of 13 residues. V shed 1 base and J shed 4 bases, with 11 bases lying between them. CDR3 nucleotides: TGCAGTGCTAGAGCAGGGACCAATTACGAGCAGTACTTC. Translation gives CSARAGTNYEQYF.

This clonotype is labeled medium-sized (0.01 to 0.1%). The rearrangement uses TRBV20-1 and TRBJ2-3; D is perhaps TRBD2 (6 bases). The germline CDR1 and CDR2 sequences are DFQATT and SNEGSKA (reference sequence). Trimming left V 0 bases short and J 1 base short, with 8 bases between. CDR3 length: 14 amino acids. CDR3 bases: TGCAGTGCTAGAGATTGGAGGGGCACAGATACGCAGTATTTT. Its translation is CSARDWRGTDTQYF.

The chain recombines TRBV25-1 with TRBJ2-6, with D possibly TRBD1 on 5 matching bases. Germline lookup yields CDR1 MGHDK and CDR2 SYGVNS. The V end was cut by 6 bases, the J end by 2 bases, with 5 bases between. This CDR3 has 13 amino acids. The CDR3 DNA reads as TGTGCCAGCAGGGACACTGGGGCCAACGTCCTGACTTTC. Its translation is CASRDTGANVLTF.

The chain uses TRBV10-3 and TRBJ2-2; 7 bases are shared with TRBD1. CDR1 and CDR2 (germline): ENHRY, SYGVKD. The CDR3 extends over 16 amino acids. The V and J ends lost 4 bases and 6 bases, in that order; junction bases with no gene match: 11. CDR3 sequence reads: CAISGYSTRGPGELFF. The CDR3, as DNA: TGTGCCATCAGTGGCTACTCCACGAGGGGGCCCGGGGAGCTGTTTTTT.

The sample holds one count of this clonotype. This rearrangement joins TRBV30 to TRBJ2-2; the D gene is possibly TRBD2 (6 bases). This CDR3 has 15 amino acids. The V and J ends lost 4 bases and 6 bases respectively, with 18 bases between them. Germline V CDR1 and CDR2: GTSNPN, SVGIG (reference sequence). The CDR3, as DNA: TGTGCCTGGACTCTAGGAGGGACTGCTCCCGGGGAGCTGTTTTTT. It encodes CAWTLGGTAPGELFF.

As regards this clonotype: A much bigger clone sits one base away, suggesting this may be a read error. The genes are TRBV12-2 and TRBJ1-5; the table's D call, TRBD1, was not checked against the DNA. TRBV12-2 is listed as a pseudogene. This CDR3 contains 15 residues. DNA of the CDR3: TGTGCAAGTCGCTTACCACAGGGGCAGGAGCAGCTCCAGCATTTT. Residues: CASRLPQGQEQLQHF.

CDR3 in DNA: TGTGCCAGCAGCCCGGGACAGGGGGCCGGCAATCAGCCCCAGCATTTT. Its translation is CASSPGQGAGNQPQHF. The chain uses TRBV6-1 and TRBJ1-5; TRBD1 matches at 12 bases. The junction had 5 bases not matched to a gene; V was cut back by 6 bases and J by 2 bases. This CDR3 spans 16 amino acids. Per germline, CDR1 MNHNS and CDR2 SASEGT.

By share, this clonotype ranks as medium-sized. The rearrangement joins TRBV7-9 to TRBJ2-7, with D possibly matching TRBD2 (5 bases). Germline CDR1 is SEHNR and CDR2 is FQNEAQ (reference sequence). The V end was cut by 11 bases, the J end by 2 bases, with 16 bases between. The length of the CDR3 is 13 residues. The CDR3 sequence: CAGERAGAYEQYF. The CDR3 DNA reads TGTGCCGGCGAGAGGGCCGGAGCCTACGAGCAGTACTTC.

In its sample, this clonotype was seen a few times. The rearrangement uses TRBV27 and TRBJ2-6; D gene ambiguous. The germline V and J ends were trimmed by 1 base and 0 bases, with 13 bases remaining between them. The CDR3 runs 18 residues. Germline CDR1 reads MNHEY; CDR2 reads SMNVEV (reference sequence). DNA for the CDR3: TGTGCCAGCAGTTTATTAAGGGCAGCAGTCTCTGGGGCCAACGTCCTGACTTTC. Protein product: CASSLLRAAVSGANVLTF.

This clonotype was observed once. Given a much more abundant clone one base away, this may be a read error. The chain couples TRBV7-3 to TRBJ2-3; possibly TRBD1 or TRBD2 for D (6 bases each). The ends were cut back, 4 bases at V and 8 bases at J, with 16 bases in the middle. Germline V gene lookup returns CDR1 SGHTA and CDR2 FQGTGA. This CDR3 spans 14 amino acids. In DNA form, the CDR3 reads TGTGCCAGCAGCTATCGGGGGCCAGGAGGTACGCAGTATTTT. This codes for CASSYRGPGGTQYF.

Within the sample, this clonotype is medium-sized (0.01 to 0.1%). The CDR3 loop is CASSLMETQYF. CDR3 DNA: TGTGCCAGCAGTTTAATGGAGACCCAGTACTTC. The V and J genes are TRBV28 and TRBJ2-5; D not resolved. The CDR3 runs 11 residues. The V gene's germline CDR1 is MDHEN and CDR2 SYDVKM. Trimming pared 2 bases from V and 5 bases from J, leaving 3 bases between.

The chain joins TRBV5-5 to TRBJ1-1; possibly TRBD1 for D (6 bases). V gave up 1 base and J gave up 0 bases, with 10 bases separating them. The germline V gene has CDR1 SGHKS and CDR2 YYEKEE (reference sequence). The CDR3 is 15 residues long. Written as DNA, the CDR3 is TGTGCCAGCAGCTTGAGACAGGAGTTGAACACTGAAGCTTTCTTT. It yields the protein CASSLRQELNTEAFF.

The chain couples TRBV6-2 or TRBV6-3 to TRBJ1-6; no clear D. The germline V gene encodes CDR1 MNHEY and CDR2 SVGEGT. V lost 4 bases to trimming and J lost 8 bases, with 6 bases between them. The CDR3 spans 12 residues. The CDR3 DNA follows: TGTGCCAGCAGTTTCGGCGATTCACCCCTCCACTTT. Protein product: CASSFGDSPLHF.